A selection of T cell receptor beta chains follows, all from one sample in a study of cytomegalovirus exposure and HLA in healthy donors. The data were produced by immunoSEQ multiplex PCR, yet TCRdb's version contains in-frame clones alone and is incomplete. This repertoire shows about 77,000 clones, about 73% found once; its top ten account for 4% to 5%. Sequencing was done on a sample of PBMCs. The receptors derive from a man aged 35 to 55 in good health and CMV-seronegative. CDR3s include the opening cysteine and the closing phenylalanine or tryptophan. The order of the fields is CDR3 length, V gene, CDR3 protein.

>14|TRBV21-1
CASSEDRAEETQYF
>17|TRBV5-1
CASSLAMEGALNTEAFF
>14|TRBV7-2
CASSREGENTEAFF
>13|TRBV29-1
CSVEGQNGETQYF
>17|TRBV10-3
CAISATGSPYQDYGYTF
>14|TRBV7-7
CASSPGQGTYEQYF
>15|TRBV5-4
CASSSTGTSRAEQYF
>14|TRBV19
CASWTGGMNTEAFF
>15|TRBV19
CASSSPGGTSQPQHF
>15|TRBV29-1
CSVVALGQFTDTQYF
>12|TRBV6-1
CATGQTNYGYTF
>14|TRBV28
CASSLEQFNYGYTF
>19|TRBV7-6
CASSNIRLAGDLLTDTQYF
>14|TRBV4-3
CASSHLNSYNEQFF
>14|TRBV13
CASSFGQSGVGYTF
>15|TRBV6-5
CASRTDGYSGNTIYF
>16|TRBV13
CASSLGQGMQQETQYF
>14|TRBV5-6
CASSPGTIGNGYTF
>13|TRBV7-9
CASSSTDADTQYF
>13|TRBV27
CATGRGPNQPQHF
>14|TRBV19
CASSGRSGNGEQYF
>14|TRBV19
CASTRTVYTGELFF
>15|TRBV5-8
CASSLGDSLLTEAFF
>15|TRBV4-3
CASSQNSGAPGELFF
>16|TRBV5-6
CASSLTGTPNTGELFF
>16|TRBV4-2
CASSSPTGSNTGELFF
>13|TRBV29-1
CSVDRAQGAEQYF
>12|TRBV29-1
CSAVEQNTEAFF
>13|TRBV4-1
CASSTSSTDTQYF